The present T cell receptor (beta chain) was sequenced within a study of T cells in localized non-small cell lung cancer. Study-level results: Appearances in adjacent lung were noted for a median 57 of the top 100 tumor clones.

Clones were sequenced by immunoSEQ multiplex PCR, and TCRdb holds only the in-frame ones, with some missing. Among roughly 27,000 clones listed, roughly 90% were seen once. Comments on this clone: Its target is unknown.

Germline CDR1 MNHEY, CDR2 SMNVEV (reference sequence). The CDR3 has 14 residues. The trim removed 4 bases at V and 4 bases at J, leaving 4 bases unmatched. The receptor was isolated from a woman aged 35 to 70 with stage III lung adenocarcinoma. The material was peripheral blood mononuclear cells, obtained before any cancer treatment. The rearrangement uses TRBV27 and TRBJ1-5; TRBD1 aligns across 7 bases. The CDR3, as DNA: TGTGCCAGCAGTTACACAGGGGCAAATCAGCCCCAGCATTTT. This codes for CASSYTGANQPQHF.